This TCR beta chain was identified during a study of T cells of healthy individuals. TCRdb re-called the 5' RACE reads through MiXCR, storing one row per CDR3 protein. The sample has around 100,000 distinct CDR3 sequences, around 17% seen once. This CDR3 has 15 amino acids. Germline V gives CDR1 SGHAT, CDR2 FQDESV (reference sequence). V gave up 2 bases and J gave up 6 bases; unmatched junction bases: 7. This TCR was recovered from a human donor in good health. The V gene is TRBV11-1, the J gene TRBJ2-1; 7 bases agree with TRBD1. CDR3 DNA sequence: TGTGCCAGCAGCTTACCCGGGACAGCCATCAATGAGCAGTTCTTC. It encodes CASSLPGTAINEQFF.